This TCR beta chain comes out of a study of CD8+CD57+ T cells in acquired aplastic anemia. This clonotype was detected ten times or more. Germline assignment: CDR1 LGHDT and CDR2 YNNKEL (reference sequence). The CDR3 totals 14 residues. The V end lost 3 bases, the J end lost 0 bases, and 8 bases lay between the germline ends. Patients sequenced had flow cytometry evidence of CD8+CD57+ cell expansion. The enrolled patients all had severe acquired aplastic anemia. Genomic DNA constituted the template upon which TCR beta VDJ and CDR3 profiling was performed. TCRdb independently ran MiXCR on the reads; one entry per CDR3 protein. Here the sample spans 150,000 to 200,000 distinct CDR3 sequences, around half being singletons.

The sequenced sample consisted of sorted CD4+, CD8+, or CD8+CD57+ T cells (not recorded which) from PBMCs. The chain has TRBV3-1 and TRBJ1-1, with D perhaps matching TRBD1 (5 bases). The receptor's source is a human donor with aplastic anemia. CDR3 nucleotide sequence: TGTGCCAGCAGCCAGACGACAGTGAACACTGAAGCTTTCTTT. Encoded protein: CASSQTTVNTEAFF.